The clone carrying this TCR beta chain was counted only a few times. V shed 2 bases and J shed 7 bases, with 8 bases lying between them. CDR1 MNHEY and CDR2 SVGAGI come from the germline V gene. This CDR3 contains 12 residues. The data are from a study of T cell responses to AZD1222 COVID-19 vaccine. Method: immunoSEQ multiplex PCR; TCRdb's copy keeps in-frame clones and lacks some. Of under 140,000 clones in the sample, roughly four fifths are singletons; the top ten hold 4.6%. The sequence derives from an adult in good health. The source was peripheral blood, collected on day 0 of AZD1222 vaccination. The V gene is TRBV6-5, the J gene TRBJ1-1; D not certain. CDR3 residues: CASSYATGEAFF. As DNA, the CDR3 is TGTGCCAGCAGTTACGCTACGGGTGAAGCTTTCTTT.